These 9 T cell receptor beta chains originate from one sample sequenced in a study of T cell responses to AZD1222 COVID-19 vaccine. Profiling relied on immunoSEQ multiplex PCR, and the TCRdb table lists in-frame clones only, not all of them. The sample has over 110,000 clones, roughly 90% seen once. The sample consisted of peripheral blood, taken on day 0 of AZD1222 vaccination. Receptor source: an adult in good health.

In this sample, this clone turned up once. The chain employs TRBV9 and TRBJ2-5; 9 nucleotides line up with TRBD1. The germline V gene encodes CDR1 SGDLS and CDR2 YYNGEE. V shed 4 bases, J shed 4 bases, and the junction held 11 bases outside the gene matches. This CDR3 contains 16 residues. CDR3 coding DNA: TGTGCCAGCAGCACCTTAGGGACAGGGCTTAGAGAGACCCAGTACTTC. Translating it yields CASSTLGTGLRETQYF.

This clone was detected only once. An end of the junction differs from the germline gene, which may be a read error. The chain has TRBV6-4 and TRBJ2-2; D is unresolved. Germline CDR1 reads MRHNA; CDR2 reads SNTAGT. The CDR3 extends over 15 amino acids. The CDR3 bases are TGTGCCAACAGTGACTCAGCAGGGAACACCGGGGAGCTGTTTTTT. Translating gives CANSDSAGNTGELFF.

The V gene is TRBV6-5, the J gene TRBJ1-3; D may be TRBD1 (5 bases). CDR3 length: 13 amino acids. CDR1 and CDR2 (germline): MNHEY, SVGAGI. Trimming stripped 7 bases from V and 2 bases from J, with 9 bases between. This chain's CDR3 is CASNQGAGNTIYF. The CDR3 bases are TGTGCCAGCAACCAGGGTGCTGGAAACACCATATATTTT.

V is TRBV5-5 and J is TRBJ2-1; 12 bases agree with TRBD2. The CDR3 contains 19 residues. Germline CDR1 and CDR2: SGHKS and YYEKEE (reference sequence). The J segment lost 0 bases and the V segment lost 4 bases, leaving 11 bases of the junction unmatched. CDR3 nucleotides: TGTGCCAGCAGCGGCTCGGGGACTAGCGGGTCGAGCTCCTACAATGAGCAGTTCTTC. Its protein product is CASSGSGTSGSSSYNEQFF. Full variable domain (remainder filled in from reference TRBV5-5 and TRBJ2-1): DAGVTQSPTHLIKTRGQQVTLRCSPISGHKSVSWYQQVLGQGPQFIFQYYEKEERGRGNFPDRFSARQFPNYSSELNVNALLLGDSALYLCASSGSGTSGSSSYNEQFFGPGTRLTVL.

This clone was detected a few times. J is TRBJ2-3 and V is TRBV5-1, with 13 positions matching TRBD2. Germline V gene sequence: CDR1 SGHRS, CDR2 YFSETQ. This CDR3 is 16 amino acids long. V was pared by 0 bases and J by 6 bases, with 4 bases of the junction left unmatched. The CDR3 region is CASSLGTSGSGDTQYF. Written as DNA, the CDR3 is TGCGCCAGCAGCTTGGGGACTAGCGGGAGCGGGGATACGCAGTATTTT.

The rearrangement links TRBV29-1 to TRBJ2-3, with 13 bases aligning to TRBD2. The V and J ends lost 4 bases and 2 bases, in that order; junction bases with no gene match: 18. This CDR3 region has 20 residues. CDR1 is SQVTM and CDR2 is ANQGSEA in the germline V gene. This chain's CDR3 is CSVVPPGTSGTHRTTDTQYF. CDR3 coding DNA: TGCAGCGTTGTCCCGCCCGGGACTAGCGGGACTCATAGGACCACAGATACGCAGTATTTT.

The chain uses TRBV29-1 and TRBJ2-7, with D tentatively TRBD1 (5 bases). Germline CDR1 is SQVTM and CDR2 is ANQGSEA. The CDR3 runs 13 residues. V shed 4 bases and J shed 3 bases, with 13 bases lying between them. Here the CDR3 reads CSVAAGLSYEQYF. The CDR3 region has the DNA TGCAGCGTTGCGGCAGGGCTTAGCTACGAGCAGTACTTC.

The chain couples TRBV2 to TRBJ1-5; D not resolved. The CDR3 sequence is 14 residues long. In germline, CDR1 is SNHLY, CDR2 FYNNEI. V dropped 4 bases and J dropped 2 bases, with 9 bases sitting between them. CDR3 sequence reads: CASSGIGGNQPQHF. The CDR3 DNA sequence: TGTGCCAGCAGTGGTATTGGCGGCAATCAGCCCCAGCATTTT.

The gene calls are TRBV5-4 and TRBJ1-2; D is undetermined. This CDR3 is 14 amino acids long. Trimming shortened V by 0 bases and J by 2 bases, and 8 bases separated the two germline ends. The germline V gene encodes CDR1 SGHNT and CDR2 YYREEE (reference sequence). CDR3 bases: TGTGCCAGCAGCTTGGCAGGATCAAACTATGGCTACACCTTC. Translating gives CASSLAGSNYGYTF.